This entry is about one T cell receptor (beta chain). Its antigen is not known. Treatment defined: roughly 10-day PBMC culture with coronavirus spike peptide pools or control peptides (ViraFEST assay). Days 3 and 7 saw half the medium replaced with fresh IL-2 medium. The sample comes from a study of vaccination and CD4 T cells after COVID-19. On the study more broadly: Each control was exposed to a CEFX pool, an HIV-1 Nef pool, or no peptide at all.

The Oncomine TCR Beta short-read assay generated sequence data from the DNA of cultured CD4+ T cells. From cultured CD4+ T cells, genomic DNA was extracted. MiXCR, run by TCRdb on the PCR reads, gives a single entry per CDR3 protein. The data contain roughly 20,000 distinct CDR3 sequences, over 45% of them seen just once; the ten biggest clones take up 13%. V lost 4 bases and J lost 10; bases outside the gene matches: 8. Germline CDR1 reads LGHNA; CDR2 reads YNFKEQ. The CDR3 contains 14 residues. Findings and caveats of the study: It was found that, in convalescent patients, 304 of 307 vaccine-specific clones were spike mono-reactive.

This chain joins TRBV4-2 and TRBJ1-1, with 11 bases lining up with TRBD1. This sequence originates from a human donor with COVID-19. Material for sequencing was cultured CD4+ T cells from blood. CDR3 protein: CASSPSRGQGVAFF. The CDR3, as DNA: TGTGCCAGCAGCCCGAGCCGGGGACAGGGGGTAGCTTTCTTT.